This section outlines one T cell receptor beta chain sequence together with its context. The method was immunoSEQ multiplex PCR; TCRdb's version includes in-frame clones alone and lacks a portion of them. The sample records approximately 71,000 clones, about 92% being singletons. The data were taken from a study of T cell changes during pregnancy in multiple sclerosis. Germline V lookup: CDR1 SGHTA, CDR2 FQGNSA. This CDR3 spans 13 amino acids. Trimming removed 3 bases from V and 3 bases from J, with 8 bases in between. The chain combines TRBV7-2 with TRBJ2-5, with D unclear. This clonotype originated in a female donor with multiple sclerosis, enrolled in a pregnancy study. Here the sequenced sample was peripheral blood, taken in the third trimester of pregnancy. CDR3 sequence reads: CASSLSQEETQYF. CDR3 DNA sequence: TGTGCCAGCAGCTTGTCGCAGGAAGAGACCCAGTACTTC.